The clone carrying this TCR beta chain was picked up one time. The sample comes from a study of blood T cell repertoires in COVID-19. As for the study in general: Sites in the United States, Italy and Spain provided acute and convalescent COVID-19 samples. The cDNA or gDNA used as material had been derived from T cells, B-cell-depleted T cells, or PBMCs.

In the original analysis: Amplifying reference gene primers gave estimates of nucleated cell counts. Data came from immunoSEQ multiplex PCR; TCRdb stores just in-frame clones and leaves some out. V and J calls and clone size come straight from that table; D and trimming were deduced from the DNA. The table lists around 250,000 clones, 84% of them singletons, with 7.5% to 9% in the top ten. This clonotype was sampled from a human donor in a cohort sampled during active COVID-19. The sequencing input was peripheral blood.

Here the CDR3 DNA reads TGTGCCAGCAGTCGTGACAGAACTAATTCACCCCTCCACTTT. Its protein product is CASSRDRTNSPLHF. The chain couples TRBV6-5 to TRBJ1-6, with D possibly matching TRBD1 (5 bases). The CDR3 loop spans 14 amino acids. The V and J ends lost 5 bases and 6 bases respectively, with 11 bases between them. Germline V gene data show CDR1 as MNHEY and CDR2 as SVGAGI.